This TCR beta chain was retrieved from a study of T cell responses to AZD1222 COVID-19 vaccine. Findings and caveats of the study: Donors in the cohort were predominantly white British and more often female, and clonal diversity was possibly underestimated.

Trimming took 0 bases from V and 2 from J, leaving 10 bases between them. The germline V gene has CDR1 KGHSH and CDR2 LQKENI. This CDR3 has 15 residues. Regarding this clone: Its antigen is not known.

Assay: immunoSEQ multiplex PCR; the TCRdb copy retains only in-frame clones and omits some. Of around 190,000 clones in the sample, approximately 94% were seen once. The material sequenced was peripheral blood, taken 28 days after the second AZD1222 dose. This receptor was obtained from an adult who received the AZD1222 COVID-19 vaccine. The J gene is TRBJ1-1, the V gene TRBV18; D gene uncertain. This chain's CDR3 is CASSPPTRVNTEAFF. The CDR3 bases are TGTGCCAGCTCACCACCGACACGAGTTAACACTGAAGCTTTCTTT.